This T cell receptor beta chain comes out of a study of blood T cell repertoires in COVID-19. Authors' data handling: Amplified reference gene primers provided the basis for estimating nucleated cell counts. Method: immunoSEQ multiplex PCR; TCRdb's copy keeps in-frame clones and lacks some. Clone size and the V and J calls come from that table; the DNA yielded D and trimming. This table has 230,000 or so clones, 70% to 90% appearing once. The participants were between roughly 18 and 90 years old and came from 24 US areas. Assignment of participants to cohorts was predicated upon participant-reported clinical history. V was clipped by 10 bases and J by 5 bases; unmatched bases: 13. From germline, CDR1 is MDHEN and CDR2 SYDVKM. The CDR3 runs 14 residues.

The sequence came from a woman aged 50 to 65 who had been exposed to COVID-19. The sample taken for sequencing was PBMCs or T cells enriched from blood (not recorded which). The rearrangement uses TRBV28 and TRBJ1-2, with 7 bases that match TRBD1. DNA of the CDR3: TGTGCCACAAAACAGGGGCCCGCAATTTATGGCTACACCTTC. It yields the protein CATKQGPAIYGYTF.